The 29 T cell receptor beta chains presented below share a single source sample, sequenced in a study of T-cell reconstitution after alpha-beta-depleted transplantation in children. Unique molecular identifiers were incorporated during preparation of the TCRbeta library. From the PCR reads, TCRdb called clonotypes with MiXCR, one entry per CDR3 protein. This sample has hundreds of thousands of distinct CDR3 sequences, with roughly 23% found just once. The specimen was PBMCs, mostly from graft donor cells, collected 360 days after TCRalphabeta/CD19-depleted stem cell transplant. The receptors derive from a boy in the first two years of life who had a stem cell transplant for acute myeloid leukemia, so the T cells may come from the graft donor.

There are many counts of this clonotype. The junction departs from the called germline gene at one end, perhaps through a read error. This sequence joins TRBV5-1 and TRBJ2-3; possibly TRBD2 for D (6 bases). This CDR3 spans 13 amino acids. CDR1 is SGHRS, CDR2 YFSETQ, per germline. Here the CDR3 reads CASSLGGSDTQYF. DNA of the CDR3: TGTGCCAGCAGCTTAGGAGGGAGCGACACGCAGTATTTT.

This sequence joins TRBV4-1 and TRBJ2-3; maybe TRBD1 (5 bases). V gave up 4 bases and J gave up 0 bases, with 32 bases separating them. The CDR3 runs 22 residues. Germline-derived CDR1 and CDR2 are MGHRA and YSYEKL. The CDR3 reads CASSPSQPSRLVGRFSTDTQYF. Written as DNA, the CDR3 is TGCGCCAGCAGCCCAAGTCAGCCCTCGCGGTTGGTGGGGCGATTTAGCACAGATACGCAGTATTTT.

This clonotype was counted at least ten times. The chain employs TRBV10-2 and TRBJ2-3; D is possibly TRBD2 (5 bases). The V end was cut by 7 bases, the J end by 4 bases, with 15 bases between. Germline CDR1 is WSHSY and CDR2 is SAAADI. The CDR3 contains 14 residues. CDR3 sequence (DNA): TGCGCCAGCAAGGAAGAGGCGGGCCCAGATACGCAGTATTTT. This codes for CASKEEAGPDTQYF.

This clonotype was seen repeatedly, ten times or more. The chain couples TRBV7-9 to TRBJ1-4; no reliable D call. V lost 5 bases and J lost 7, with 5 bases in between. Germline assignment: CDR1 SEHNR and CDR2 FQNEAQ (reference sequence). The CDR3 consists of 11 residues. The CDR3: CASSKSEKLFF. The CDR3 region has the DNA TGTGCCAGCAGCAAGAGTGAAAAACTGTTTTTT.

This clonotype was detected a few times. V and J are TRBV4-3 and TRBJ2-7, with 7 bases that match TRBD2. The junction had 8 bases not matched to a gene; V was cut back by 3 bases and J by 3 bases. The CDR3 is made up of 15 amino acids. The V gene's germline CDR1 is LGHNA and CDR2 YSLEER. The CDR3 region has the DNA TGCGCCAGCAGCCATTATCAGGGAGGGGACTACGAGCAGTACTTC. This gives the protein CASSHYQGGDYEQYF.

With regard to this clonotype: At one end, the junction sequence differs from germline, possibly due to a read error. The rearrangement links TRBV6-5 to TRBJ1-1; no clear D gene. CDR3 size: 13 residues. Looked up from germline, CDR1 is MNHEY and CDR2 is SVGAGI. The CDR3, as DNA: TGTGCCTGCAGTTACTCTGGAAACACTGAAGCTTTCTTT. Amino acid sequence: CACSYSGNTEAFF.

This clonotype turned up a few times. The rearrangement joins TRBV5-6 to TRBJ2-1; no firm D call. V was pared by 0 bases and J by 7 bases, with 8 bases between. CDR1 and CDR2 from the germline V gene are SGHDT and YYEEEE. This CDR3 region has 13 residues. The DNA for the CDR3 is TGTGCCAGCAGCTTGGATCAGAGGAATGAGCAGTTCTTC. Translation: CASSLDQRNEQFF.

This clonotype was recorded at least ten times. The V and J genes are TRBV20-1 and TRBJ2-4; possibly TRBD2 for D (6 bases). The ends were cut back, 7 bases at V and 5 bases at J, with 9 bases in the middle. Germline loops: CDR1 DFQATT, CDR2 SNEGSKA (reference sequence). CDR3 length: 11 amino acids. The CDR3 spells CSVRGQNIQYF. The DNA of the CDR3 is TGCAGTGTGCGGGGCCAAAACATTCAGTACTTC.

This clonotype was picked up many times. The chain recombines TRBV20-1 with TRBJ2-7; 14 bases fit TRBD2. The CDR3 consists of 16 residues. V lost 6 bases and J lost 2; bases outside the gene matches: 9. CDR1 and CDR2 from the germline V gene are DFQATT and SNEGSKA (reference sequence). The CDR3 DNA is TGCAGTGCCTCGGGACTAGCGGGGGAAGCTCCCTACGAGCAGTACTTC. It specifies CSASGLAGEAPYEQYF.

V gene TRBV15 combines with J gene TRBJ2-2, with D perhaps TRBD1 (6 bases). V gave up 8 bases and J gave up 3 bases, with 13 bases separating them. CDR3 size: 14 residues. CDR1 and CDR2 (germline): LNHNV, YYDKDF (reference sequence). The CDR3 here is CATEDRLHTGELFF. CDR3 coding DNA: TGTGCCACCGAAGACAGGCTCCACACCGGGGAGCTGTTTTTT.

The table lists this clonotype with a few counts. The chain couples TRBV4-3 to TRBJ2-7, with TRBD1 matching 7 bases. The germline gives CDR1 LGHNA, CDR2 YSLEER. Trimming took 4 bases from V and 0 from J; bases not matched to a gene: 6. The CDR3 length is 15 residues. For the CDR3, the DNA is TGCGCCAGCAGCCTACGACAGGGACGCTCCTACGAGCAGTACTTC. It encodes CASSLRQGRSYEQYF.

This clonotype was detected only a few times. CDR3 in DNA: TGTGCCAGCAGTCCGGGACTAGCGGGGGGGGAAGATACGCAGTATTTT. Translated: CASSPGLAGGEDTQYF. This chain connects TRBV12-3 or TRBV12-4 to TRBJ2-3; 16 bases are shared with TRBD2. With V trimmed by 5 bases and J by 5 bases, 4 bases remained unmatched. The CDR3 runs 16 residues.

The chain couples TRBV7-9 to TRBJ1-5; D is undetermined. Trimming stripped 4 bases from V and 7 bases from J, with 8 bases between. Per the germline V gene, CDR1 is SEHNR and CDR2 is FQNEAQ (reference sequence). The CDR3 runs 12 residues. The CDR3 DNA reads as TGTGCCAGCAGCTCCGGCACACAGCCCCAGCATTTT. This encodes CASSSGTQPQHF.

The V and J genes are TRBV28 and TRBJ2-2; D remains unclear. With 11 bases removed from V and 2 bases from J, the gap between germline ends came to 18 bases. CDR3 length: 15 amino acids. The V gene's germline CDR1 is MDHEN and CDR2 SYDVKM. CDR3: CAVPNQLPNTGELFF. CDR3 nucleotides: TGTGCCGTCCCTAACCAACTTCCCAACACCGGGGAGCTGTTTTTT.

The CDR3, as DNA: TGTGCCAGCAGGCTTGCGGCGGACAGGGGATACGAGCAGTACGTC. Its translation: CASRLAADRGYEQYV. This chain links TRBV5-5 with TRBJ2-7; 9 bases fit TRBD1. The CDR3 is 15 amino acids. Losses at the gene ends were 5 bases for V and 4 bases for J; bases not matched to a gene: 10. Germline V gene lookup returns CDR1 SGHKS and CDR2 YYEKEE (reference sequence).

The genes are TRBV19 and TRBJ1-1; D remains unclear. Between the trimmed V and J ends, which lost 3 bases and 0 bases, there was a span of 11 bases. This CDR3 spans 15 amino acids. CDR1 and CDR2 (germline): LNHDA, SQIVND (reference sequence). CDR3 loop: CASSISEGMNTEAFF. Written as DNA, the CDR3 is TGTGCCAGTAGTATTTCGGAGGGAATGAACACTGAAGCTTTCTTT.

This clonotype was recorded at least ten times. This chain links TRBV12-3 or TRBV12-4 with TRBJ1-3; 7 nucleotides match TRBD1. This CDR3 region has 15 residues. Trimming took 6 bases from V and 2 from J; bases not matched to a gene: 7. CDR3 nucleotide sequence: TGTGCCAGCAGGATGGCACAGGGGCCTGGAAACACCATATATTTT. Amino acid sequence: CASRMAQGPGNTIYF.

This clonotype appeared a few times. The chain carries TRBV12-3 or TRBV12-4 and TRBJ1-5; 8 bases align to TRBD1. J lost 4 bases, V lost 4 bases, and 9 bases had no gene match. There are 16 residues in the CDR3. CDR3 nucleotide sequence: TGTGCCAGCAGTTCATTCCGGGACAGGACAAATCAGCCCCAGCATTTT. Residues: CASSSFRDRTNQPQHF.

This clonotype was counted many times. This chain connects TRBV6-5 to TRBJ1-3; unclear D gene. The length of the CDR3 is 15 residues. Germline V gene data show CDR1 as MNHEY and CDR2 as SVGAGI. V shed 0 bases and J shed 6 bases, with 12 bases lying between them. The CDR3 nucleotides are TGTGCCAGCAGTTACTCGAGAAGGATATCAAACACCATATATTTT. Amino acid sequence: CASSYSRRISNTIYF.

This clonotype was detected only a few times. V usage is TRBV10-3 and J usage is TRBJ1-2; D uncertain. Trimming cost V 3 bases and J 0 bases, with 5 bases left between them. CDR3 length: 13 residues. Germline assignment: CDR1 ENHRY and CDR2 SYGVKD. The CDR3, as DNA: TGTGCCATCAGTGACCCCCCTAACTATGGCTACACCTTC. Its translation is CAISDPPNYGYTF.

This clonotype was picked up a small number of times. This chain joins TRBV7-2 and TRBJ2-7; 8 nucleotides line up with TRBD1. The CDR3 is 15 amino acids. The V gene's germline CDR1 is SGHTA and CDR2 FQGNSA. The V segment lost 6 bases and the J segment 2 bases; nucleotides outside the gene matches: 9. CDR3: CASSPRTGPTYEQYF. The CDR3 DNA sequence: TGTGCCAGCAGTCCCCGGACAGGGCCCACCTACGAGCAGTACTTC. The full variable domain, rest sourced from reference TRBV7-2 and TRBJ2-7, is GAGVSQSPSNKVTEKGKDVELRCDPISGHTALYWYRQSLGQGLEFLIYFQGNSAPDKSGLPSDRFSAERTGGSVSTLTIQRTQQEDSAVYLCASSPRTGPTYEQYFGPGTRLTVT.

This clonotype was recorded at least ten times. This rearrangement joins TRBV29-1 to TRBJ1-2, with no clear D. Trimming pared 2 bases from V and 8 bases from J, leaving 9 bases between. Germline V gene lookup returns CDR1 SQVTM and CDR2 ANQGSEA. This CDR3 spans 11 amino acids. CDR3 loop: CSVERGQGYTF. CDR3 nucleotide sequence: TGCAGCGTTGAACGAGGGCAGGGCTACACCTTC.

The table lists this clonotype with a few counts. This chain connects TRBV7-3 to TRBJ2-1, with TRBD1 matching over 7 bases. The CDR3 length is 17 residues. V lost 3 bases, J lost 0 bases, and 8 bases stayed unmatched. From germline, CDR1 is SGHTA and CDR2 FQGTGA. CDR3 in DNA: TGTGCCAGCAGCTTGCGGACAGGTGCCAGCTCCTACAATGAGCAGTTCTTC. This codes for CASSLRTGASSYNEQFF. Together with reference TRBV7-3 and TRBJ2-1, the CDR3 gives the full variable domain: GAGVSQTPSNKVTEKGKYVELRCDPISGHTALYWYRQSLGQGPEFLIYFQGTGAADDSGLPNDRFFAVRPEGSVSTLKIQRTERGDSAVYLCASSLRTGASSYNEQFFGPGTRLTVL.

This clonotype was picked up many times. V gene TRBV20-1 combines with J gene TRBJ1-2, with a tentative D call TRBD1 (6 bases). Germline V CDR1 and CDR2: DFQATT, SNEGSKA (reference sequence). The CDR3 is 14 amino acids. Trimming cost V 3 bases and J 4 bases, with 15 bases left between them. The DNA for the CDR3 is TGCAGTGCTAGGGGCAGGGGTCCCCGCTATGGCTACACCTTC. Translation: CSARGRGPRYGYTF.

This chain uses TRBV10-3 with TRBJ1-1; possible D gene TRBD1, 6 bases. Deletions cut 4 bases from V and 1 base from J, with 7 bases between. Germline CDR1 is ENHRY and CDR2 is SYGVKD. CDR3 size: 13 residues. The CDR3 region is CAISGTANTEAFF. Here the CDR3 DNA reads TGTGCCATCAGTGGGACAGCGAACACTGAAGCTTTCTTT.

The V call is TRBV7-2, the J call TRBJ2-3; D remains unclear. The V gene's germline CDR1 is SGHTA and CDR2 FQGNSA. The CDR3 sequence is 14 residues long. V was trimmed by 5 bases and J by 3 bases, leaving 12 bases between them. The CDR3 spells CASSPPPGTDTQYF. The DNA of the CDR3 is TGTGCCAGCAGCCCCCCCCCGGGTACAGATACGCAGTATTTT. The full variable domain, in which reference TRBV7-2 and TRBJ2-3 provide the parts outside the CDR3, is GAGVSQSPSNKVTEKGKDVELRCDPISGHTALYWYRQSLGQGLEFLIYFQGNSAPDKSGLPSDRFSAERTGGSVSTLTIQRTQQEDSAVYLCASSPPPGTDTQYFGPGTRLTVL.

This clonotype was counted ten times or more. The gene calls are TRBV28 and TRBJ2-7; 10 positions match TRBD2. The CDR3 extends over 15 amino acids. V lost 6 bases to trimming and J lost 2 bases; unmatched junction nucleotides: 7. Germline V CDR1 and CDR2: MDHEN, SYDVKM. The CDR3 DNA follows: TGTGCCAGCAGCTCCGGACTAGCGGCGGCCTACGAGCAGTACGTC. Translating gives CASSSGLAAAYEQYV.

This chain joins TRBV20-1 and TRBJ2-5; TRBD2 matches 9 bases. Germline CDR1 and CDR2: DFQATT and SNEGSKA (reference sequence). CDR3 length: 14 amino acids. V dropped 3 bases and J dropped 2; count of bases not matched to a gene: 4. CDR3 sequence (DNA): TGCAGTGCTAGTCAAGCGGGGGGACAAGAGACCCAGTACTTC. Protein product: CSASQAGGQETQYF.

This chain joins TRBV5-1 and TRBJ2-7; no clear D gene. Germline V lookup: CDR1 SGHRS, CDR2 YFSETQ. This CDR3 region has 16 residues. V was cut by 1 base and J by 0 bases, with 14 bases left in between. The CDR3 sequence: CASSLLPGSSSYEQYF. The CDR3, as DNA: TGCGCCAGCAGCTTGCTTCCCGGGTCAAGCTCCTACGAGCAGTACTTC.